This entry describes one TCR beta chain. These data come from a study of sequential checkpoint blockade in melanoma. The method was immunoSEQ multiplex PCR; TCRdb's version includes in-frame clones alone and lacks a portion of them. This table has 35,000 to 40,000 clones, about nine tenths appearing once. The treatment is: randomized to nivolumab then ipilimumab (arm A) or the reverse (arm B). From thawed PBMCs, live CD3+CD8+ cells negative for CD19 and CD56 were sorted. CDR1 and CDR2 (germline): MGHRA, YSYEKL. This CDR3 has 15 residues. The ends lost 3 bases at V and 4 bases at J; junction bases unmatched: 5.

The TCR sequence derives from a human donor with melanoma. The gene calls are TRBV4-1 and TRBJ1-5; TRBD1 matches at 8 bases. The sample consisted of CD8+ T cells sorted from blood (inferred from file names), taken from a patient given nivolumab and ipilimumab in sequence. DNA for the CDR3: TGCGCCAGCAGCCACGCGGGACAGGTAAATCAGCCCCAGCATTTT. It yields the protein CASSHAGQVNQPQHF.